This TCR beta chain was captured by sequencing in a study of blood T cells in healthy people across ages. Every sample had a minimum of 6 million PBMCs isolated. Total RNA, at least 5.5 micrograms per sample, came from PBMCs. CDR1 is KGHSH and CDR2 is LQKENI in the germline V gene. Deletions cut 1 base from V and 2 bases from J, with 9 bases between. The CDR3 sequence is 14 residues long. In this sample, this clonotype turned up a few times. Its matching antigen is unknown. PCR was performed a second time for about 7 to 12 cycles using a sample-barcoded 5' primer and a J-beta primer mix. One entry per CDR3 protein results from TCRdb running MiXCR on the 5' RACE reads. Of 550,000 to 800,000 distinct CDR3 sequences in the sample, about 21% were seen once. Study-wide results and limits: Among long-lived donors, naive CD4+ cells were more numerous and diversity higher than in aged donors. As naive T cell percentage varied, TCR beta diversity correlated strongly with it.

The rearrangement links TRBV18 to TRBJ2-7; TRBD1 is a possible D gene (5 bases). Material: blood. The receptor was derived from a man aged 70-80 years in good health. The CDR3, as DNA: TGTGCCAGCTCACCACTTGACAGAGCCTACGAGCAGTACTTC. This codes for CASSPLDRAYEQYF.